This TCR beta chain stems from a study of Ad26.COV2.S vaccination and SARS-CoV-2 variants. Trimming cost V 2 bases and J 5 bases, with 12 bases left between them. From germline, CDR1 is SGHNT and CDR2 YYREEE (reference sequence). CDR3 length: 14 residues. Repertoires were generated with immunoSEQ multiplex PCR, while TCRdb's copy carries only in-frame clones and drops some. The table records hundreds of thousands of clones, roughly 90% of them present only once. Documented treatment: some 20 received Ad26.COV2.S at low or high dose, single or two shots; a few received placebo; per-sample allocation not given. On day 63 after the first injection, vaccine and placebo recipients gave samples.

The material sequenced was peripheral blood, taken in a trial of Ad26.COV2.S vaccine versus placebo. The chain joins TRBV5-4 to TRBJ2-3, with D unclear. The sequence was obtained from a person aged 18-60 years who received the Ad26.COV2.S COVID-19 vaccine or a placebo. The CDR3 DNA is TGTGCCAGCAGCTTCTCTGATAAAGTAGATACGCAGTATTTT. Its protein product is CASSFSDKVDTQYF.